Sequencing of this T cell receptor (beta chain) was carried out in a study of T cells after yellow fever vaccination. Study results and caveats: Clones from primary vaccination mostly reappeared after the booster (roughly 95% CD4, approximately 86% CD8). By day 5 rather than day 15, the secondary response had peaked, though it was weaker. Repertoires sorted by FACS could include abundant clonotypes that are contaminants from the bulk population.

Germline-derived CDR1 and CDR2 are SEHNR and FQNEAQ (reference sequence). Trimming pared 8 bases from V and 11 bases from J, leaving 18 bases between. CDR3 size: 13 residues. With respect to this clonotype: Antigen unknown. A much larger clonotype is one base distant, so this may be a read error.

Template switching with 5'RACE generated the TCR cDNA and added a universal primer site and UMIs. Each CDR3 protein is one row after TCRdb ran MiXCR on the 5' RACE reads. The data show about 310,000 distinct CDR3 sequences, about 3.5% seen once. The chain combines TRBV7-9 with TRBJ1-4; possibly TRBD1 for D (6 bases). Sequencing used PBMCs, obtained on the day of the yellow fever booster vaccination. This TCR was sampled from a man in his late teens or twenties who received the YFV17D yellow fever vaccine. This CDR3 is CASRPQGRDKLFF. The CDR3 region has the DNA TGTGCCAGCCGCCCTCAGGGGCGGGATAAACTGTTTTTT.